The entry that follows covers one TCR beta chain sequence. The data were obtained in a study of shared T cell receptors in the human thymus. Data came from immunoSEQ multiplex PCR; TCRdb stores just in-frame clones and leaves some out. The sample shows 700,000 or so clones, 75% to 90% of them seen only once. The data also belong to a second study, concerning human thymus T cells. That work adds: It was healthy Finnish infants having corrective surgery for congenital heart defects who were the donors. Resections that were taken during corrective heart surgery supplied the thymus tissue.

The sample taken for sequencing was thymocytes. This receptor was taken from a girl under three years old with a congenital heart defect.

CDR3 amino acids: CASSPRGGARNEQFF. CDR3 nucleotides: TGCGCCAGCAGCCCTCGCGGGGGGGCCAGGAATGAGCAGTTCTTC. This chain joins TRBV5-1 and TRBJ2-1; TRBD2 matches 9 bases. Per the germline V gene, CDR1 is SGHRS and CDR2 is YFSETQ. The CDR3 spans 15 residues. V lost 4 bases to trimming and J lost 7 bases; unmatched junction nucleotides: 9.